This note documents a single T cell receptor (beta chain) sequence. Its specificity is unknown. This table comes from immunoSEQ multiplex PCR, and its TCRdb copy is limited to in-frame clones, with some not included. Its table records roughly 10 clones. The germline CDR1 and CDR2 sequences are MNHEY and SMNVEV (reference sequence). The CDR3 length is 11 residues. V was shortened by 7 bases and J by 3 bases, with 7 bases between the two germline ends. A marrow graft followed busulfan-fludarabine conditioning, with cyclophosphamide on days +3 and +4. This sample is drawn from a study of T cells after posttransplantation cyclophosphamide. Findings and caveats of the study: Donor CD8+ memory clones often dominated recipient blood repertoires at later times. Skin and GI biopsies were sampled at least 50-fold shallower than blood. TRB overlap between skin or GI tissue T cells and blood was limited. Recipient CMV seropositivity and CMV reactivation strongly tracked TRB clonality.

The source material was gut tissue, sampled more than 60 days after allogeneic stem cell transplant with posttransplant cyclophosphamide. The clonotype originates from a male patient aged 55 to 69 who received an allogeneic stem cell transplant from a related donor and was CMV-positive. These T cells may partly come from the graft donor. The genes are TRBV27 and TRBJ2-7, with a tentative D call TRBD2 (5 bases). The CDR3 DNA reads TGTGCCAGCATTGAGGGCTACGAGCAGTACTTC. Its protein product is CASIEGYEQYF.